A single sample is the source of the 24 T cell receptor beta chains below, sequenced in a study of memory CD4+ T cells and cytomegalovirus serostatus. Measured with immunoSEQ multiplex PCR; TCRdb has only the in-frame clones, and not every one. The data show under 50,000 clones, roughly 80% seen once. The sort gate was single viable CD3+CD4+CD8-CD45RO+ cells for memory CD4+ T cells. Input material: memory CD4+ T cells from blood. Receptor source: an adult in good health and CMV-seronegative.

V and J are TRBV30 and TRBJ2-3; possibly TRBD1 or TRBD2 for D (5 bases each). Trimming left V 4 bases short and J 9 bases short, with 20 bases between. Germline V gene lookup returns CDR1 GTSNPN and CDR2 SVGIG (reference sequence). CDR3 size: 14 residues. CDR3 DNA: TGTGCCTGGACCCGAGGGACGGCTCGAGGAACGCAGTATTTT. Amino acid sequence: CAWTRGTARGTQYF.

The gene calls are TRBV7-3 and TRBJ1-2; possibly TRBD1 for D (6 bases). V dropped 1 base and J dropped 4 bases, with 16 bases sitting between them. CDR3 size: 16 residues. The germline CDR1 and CDR2 sequences are SGHTA and FQGTGA. The CDR3 sequence: CASSLKGGAGPYGYTF. CDR3 DNA sequence: TGTGCCAGCAGCTTAAAAGGGGGGGCTGGGCCCTATGGCTACACCTTC.

The genes are TRBV15 and TRBJ2-2; possibly TRBD1 for D (6 bases). The CDR3 runs 16 residues. V was trimmed by 0 bases and J by 6 bases, leaving 14 bases between them. Germline CDR1 is LNHNV and CDR2 is YYDKDF (reference sequence). Here the CDR3 reads CATSREGRGGSGELFF. Here the CDR3 DNA reads TGTGCCACCAGCAGAGAGGGCAGGGGCGGGTCCGGGGAGCTGTTTTTT. The full variable domain, completed using reference TRBV15 and TRBJ2-2, is DAMVIQNPRYQVTQFGKPVTLSCSQTLNHNVMYWYQQKSSQAPKLLFHYYDKDFNNEADTPDNFQSRRPNTSFCFLDIRSPGLGDTAMYLCATSREGRGGSGELFFGEGSRLTVL.

The chain combines TRBV28 with TRBJ1-4, with D possibly matching TRBD1 (6 bases). CDR1 is MDHEN, CDR2 SYDVKM, per germline. Trimming cost V 4 bases and J 2 bases, with 11 bases left between them. The CDR3 extends over 15 amino acids. The CDR3 is CASSSSGATNEKLFF. The CDR3 DNA reads TGTGCCAGCAGTTCCTCGGGGGCCACTAATGAAAAACTGTTTTTT.

The rearrangement links TRBV2 to TRBJ2-7, with 9 bases matching TRBD1. The J segment lost 6 bases and the V segment lost 5 bases, leaving 11 bases of the junction unmatched. CDR3 length: 15 amino acids. Germline lookup yields CDR1 SNHLY and CDR2 FYNNEI. The CDR3, as DNA: TGTGCCAGCAGTATGATTCCGGGACAGGGAGGCGAGCAGTACTTC. Translating gives CASSMIPGQGGEQYF.

This chain uses TRBV4-3 with TRBJ1-6; no clear D gene. Germline lookup yields CDR1 LGHNA and CDR2 YSLEER. The CDR3 runs 13 residues. Trimming pared 1 base from V and 7 bases from J, leaving 5 bases between. DNA of the CDR3: TGCGCCAGCAGCCAAGGAAGGAATTCACCCCTCCACTTT. Its translation is CASSQGRNSPLHF.

The chain couples TRBV19 to TRBJ2-3; the D gene is possibly TRBD2 (6 bases). Trimming removed 8 bases at V and 7 bases at J, with 13 bases between. This CDR3 spans 12 amino acids. Germline V gives CDR1 LNHDA, CDR2 SQIVND (reference sequence). DNA of the CDR3: TGTGCCAGTGAGGGGAGGCAGTATACGCAGTATTTT. As protein: CASEGRQYTQYF.

J is TRBJ2-7 and V is TRBV7-6, with 12 bases matching TRBD2. The CDR3 totals 17 residues. In germline, CDR1 is SGHVS, CDR2 FNYEAQ. After removal of 1 base from V and 3 bases from J, the junction contained 7 bases not matched to a gene. The CDR3 protein is CASSLVPRTSGDYEQYF. The CDR3 DNA reads as TGTGCCAGCAGCTTAGTCCCCCGGACTAGCGGGGACTACGAGCAGTACTTC. The full variable domain, with the rest looked up from reference TRBV7-6 and TRBJ2-7, is GAGVSQSPRYKVTKRGQDVALRCDPISGHVSLYWYRQALGQGPEFLTYFNYEAQQDKSGLPNDRFSAERPEGSISTLTIQRTEQRDSAMYRCASSLVPRTSGDYEQYFGPGTRLTVT.

This rearrangement joins TRBV9 to TRBJ2-5; D may be TRBD2 (6 bases). This CDR3 has 15 amino acids. V lost 3 bases and J lost 0, with 12 bases in between. Germline-derived CDR1 and CDR2 are SGDLS and YYNGEE. The CDR3 sequence is CASSAGTSYQETQYF. The CDR3 coding sequence is TGTGCCAGCAGCGCAGGGACTTCCTACCAAGAGACCCAGTACTTC.

This chain joins TRBV6-5 and TRBJ1-2; TRBD1 matches 9 bases. V shed 2 bases, J shed 6 bases, and the junction held 10 bases outside the gene matches. The germline V gene encodes CDR1 MNHEY and CDR2 SVGAGI. This CDR3 is built from 16 residues. The CDR3 protein is CASSYRPNRGRDGYTF. The CDR3 nucleotides are TGTGCCAGCAGTTACCGCCCTAACAGGGGGCGCGATGGCTACACCTTC.

The CDR3 coding sequence is TGCAGCGTTTTAGGACAGGGAAACACTGAAGCTTTCTTT. It yields the protein CSVLGQGNTEAFF. This rearrangement joins TRBV29-1 to TRBJ1-1; 8 nucleotides match TRBD1. CDR3 length: 13 amino acids. Germline values: CDR1 SQVTM, CDR2 ANQGSEA. Trimming cost V 5 bases and J 2 bases; bases outside gene matches: 4.

By frequency in the sample, this clone is medium-sized (0.01 to 0.1%). The chain recombines TRBV6-1 with TRBJ1-5; D not resolved. Germline V gives CDR1 MNHNS, CDR2 SASEGT. Trimming took off 11 bases at V and 5 bases at J, with 16 bases between the two ends. The length of the CDR3 is 13 residues. CDR3 nucleotide sequence: TGTGCCTCGTGCCAGGCATGGGATCAGCCCCAGCATTTT. It specifies CASCQAWDQPQHF.

The V gene is TRBV5-6, the J gene TRBJ1-2; 7 bases are shared with TRBD1. Germline values: CDR1 SGHDT, CDR2 YYEEEE. After removal of 0 bases from V and 4 bases from J, the junction contained 9 bases not matched to a gene. The CDR3 is 16 amino acids. CDR3 sequence reads: CASSLASGQALYGYTF. In nucleotides, the CDR3 is TGTGCCAGCAGCTTGGCCTCTGGACAGGCTCTCTATGGCTACACCTTC.

The V and J genes are TRBV6-5 and TRBJ2-3, with D possibly matching TRBD1 (6 bases). The CDR3 spans 14 residues. Between the trimmed V and J ends, which lost 6 bases and 9 bases, there was a span of 19 bases. CDR1 is MNHEY, CDR2 SVGAGI, per germline. CDR3: CASSYRQVRSTQYF. The CDR3 DNA sequence: TGTGCCAGCAGCTACCGACAGGTGCGGTCCACGCAGTATTTT.

V is TRBV15 and J is TRBJ1-4, with 7 bases identical to TRBD1. V lost 2 bases, J lost 6 bases, and 3 bases stayed unmatched. The germline CDR1 and CDR2 sequences are LNHNV and YYDKDF (reference sequence). The CDR3 consists of 14 residues. DNA of the CDR3: TGTGCCACCAGCAGACGTGGACAGGATGAAAAACTGTTTTTT. Amino acids: CATSRRGQDEKLFF.

The chain is built from TRBV14 and TRBJ2-7; 8 bases match TRBD2. The CDR3 contains 15 residues. The germline gives CDR1 SGHDN, CDR2 FVKESK. With 1 base clipped from V and 5 bases from J, the junction kept 7 bases outside the gene matches. Here the CDR3 reads CASSQVAGFFHEQYF. The CDR3 region has the DNA TGTGCCAGCAGCCAAGTAGCGGGGTTCTTCCACGAGCAGTACTTC. The entire variable domain, with the rest obtained from reference TRBV14 and TRBJ2-7, is as follows: EAGVTQFPSHSVIEKGQTVTLRCDPISGHDNLYWYRRVMGKEIKFLLHFVKESKQDESGMPNNRFLAERTGGTYSTLKVQPAELEDSGVYFCASSQVAGFFHEQYFGPGTRLTVT.

The chain combines TRBV28 with TRBJ1-1; 10 bases line up with TRBD1. Germline V gene lookup returns CDR1 MDHEN and CDR2 SYDVKM. This CDR3 has 13 amino acids. With 10 bases clipped from V and 4 bases from J, the junction kept 6 bases outside the gene matches. CDR3 DNA sequence: TGTGCCATCCGGGACAGGGGCGTCACTGAAGCTTTCTTT. It specifies CAIRDRGVTEAFF.

The chain couples TRBV30 to TRBJ2-3, with 10 bases matching TRBD1. J was trimmed by 0 bases and V by 5 bases; bases with no gene match: 2. Germline assignment: CDR1 GTSNPN and CDR2 SVGIG (reference sequence). The CDR3 has 14 residues. For the CDR3, the DNA is TGTGCCTGGGACAGGGGGCTTAGCACAGATACGCAGTATTTT. Protein: CAWDRGLSTDTQYF.

About this clone itself: A junction boundary mismatches the germline segment, possibly from a read error. The chain is built from TRBV18 and TRBJ1-1; tentatively, D is TRBD1 (6 bases). The V gene's germline CDR1 is KGHSH and CDR2 LQKENI. There are 14 residues in the CDR3. This CDR3 is CASSPQGGNTEAFF. CDR3 bases: TGTGCCAGCTCCCCACAGGGTGGAAACACTGAAGCTTTCTTT.

The chain employs TRBV19 and TRBJ1-6; D is perhaps TRBD1 (6 bases). Germline V CDR1 and CDR2: LNHDA, SQIVND (reference sequence). V was pared by 5 bases and J by 8 bases, with 19 bases between. The CDR3 runs 16 residues. The CDR3 nucleotides are TGTGCCAGTAGTCCAAGACAGGACTCAAAGCATTCACCCCTCCACTTT. Its translation: CASSPRQDSKHSPLHF.

V usage is TRBV30 and J usage is TRBJ1-6; a weak D match, TRBD1 (5 bases). Trimming cost V 3 bases and J 14 bases, with 14 bases left between them. The V gene's germline CDR1 is GTSNPN and CDR2 SVGIG (reference sequence). CDR3 length equals 12 residues. CDR3 DNA: TGTGCCTGGAGCGGGACGCCGGTTGCCCTCCACTTT. Translating gives CAWSGTPVALHF.

This clone was picked up a small number of times. The chain uses TRBV14 and TRBJ1-2; 9 bases are a match to TRBD1. Germline V lookup: CDR1 SGHDN, CDR2 FVKESK. The CDR3 runs 15 residues. Unmatched junction bases numbered 9, after V lost 2 bases and J lost 8 bases. CDR3 in DNA: TGTGCCAGCAGCCAACTGGACAGGGGAAAAGCGGGCTACACCTTC. Translating it yields CASSQLDRGKAGYTF.

This chain joins TRBV6-6 and TRBJ1-3; possible D gene TRBD1, 6 bases. Germline V lookup: CDR1 MNHNY, CDR2 SVGAGI (reference sequence). The CDR3 spans 16 residues. The V end lost 2 bases, the J end lost 2 bases, and 13 bases lay between the germline ends. CDR3 loop: CASSYPGTSAGNTIYF. For the CDR3, the DNA is TGTGCCAGCAGTTACCCCGGGACAAGCGCTGGAAACACCATATATTTT.

V and J are TRBV9 and TRBJ1-2; D might be TRBD1 (6 bases). In germline, CDR1 is SGDLS, CDR2 YYNGEE. This CDR3 region has 14 residues. Trimming cost V 5 bases and J 1 base, with 12 bases left between them. Written as DNA, the CDR3 is TGTGCCAGCAGACCACAGGGTTTTAACTATGGCTACACCTTC. Amino acid sequence: CASRPQGFNYGYTF.